A single TCR beta chain is shown here with its context. The antigen remains undetermined. This sample was included in a study of vaccination and CD4 T cells after COVID-19. Study at large: Investigators drew the post-COVID samples a median 101 days after diagnosis, with a range of 35 to 161.

The sample's treatment: roughly 11-day PBMC culture with coronavirus spike peptide pools or control peptides (ViraFEST assay). Patients returned positive PCR results between March and December 2020, earlier than US Alpha, Beta and Delta variants. Trimming took off 6 bases at V and 0 bases at J, with 14 bases between the two ends. CDR3 length: 14 amino acids. Per the germline V gene, CDR1 is DFQATT and CDR2 is SNEGSKA (reference sequence). Sequenced with the Oncomine TCR Beta short-read assay was DNA taken from cultured CD4+ T cells. MiXCR was run by TCRdb on the PCR reads, yielding one entry per CDR3 protein. The top ten hold around 30% of the sample, which has 7,000 to 9,500 distinct CDR3 sequences, approximately 70% seen once.

Sequenced input: CD4+ T cells from blood, cultured in vitro. The receptor was isolated from a human donor who had recovered from COVID-19. The chain recombines TRBV20-1 with TRBJ2-5; TRBD1 might be the D (6 bases). The CDR3 loop reads CSARDRLYQETQYF. DNA for the CDR3: TGCAGTGCCCGAGACAGGCTATACCAAGAGACCCAGTACTTC.